This T cell receptor (beta chain) was obtained from a study of breast tumors, draining lymph nodes, adjacent tissues. Whole-study results and caveats: Luminal-like breast cancer showed significantly greater tumor-nontumor repertoire similarity than basal-like breast cancer did. Tumor T cell lymph node origin was a supported hypothesis, not proven. Data fit most tumor T cells coming from lymph node, expanding in tumor. Tumor repertoires ranked between lymph nodes and nontumor tissue in diversity, with V and J gene preferences.

As for this clonotype: Its specificity is unknown. It may be a read error: a sequence one base away is much more abundant.

The lymph nodes were axillary draining lymph nodes from breast cancer patients. MiXCR was run by TCRdb on the multiplex PCR reads, yielding one entry per CDR3 protein. The data hold approximately 120,000 distinct CDR3 sequences, with about 20% observed a single time. The CDR3 sequence is 13 residues long. Trimming took 4 bases from V and 2 from J, leaving 8 bases between them. Germline loops: CDR1 KGHSH, CDR2 LQKENI. Sequences were obtained from axillary lymph node tissue. V and J are TRBV18 and TRBJ2-5; D uncertain. This receptor was obtained from a female donor with breast cancer. Some clones in this sample may be carry-over from other donors' samples. CDR3 amino acids: CASSREGQETQYF. In DNA, the CDR3 is TGTGCCAGCTCACGGGAAGGACAAGAGACCCAGTACTTC.